The 26 T cell receptor beta chains presented below share a single source sample, sequenced in a study of OX40 agonist ivuxolimab in advanced cancers. TCRdb's copy holds only in-frame clones and misses some; the assay was immunoSEQ multiplex PCR. This sample has 55,000 to 75,000 clones, with just under 85% found just once. The source material was CD4+ or CD8+ T cells sorted from blood, sampled in a trial of the OX40 agonist ivuxolimab. Receptors were obtained from an adult with an advanced solid tumor such as melanoma, head and neck, liver or kidney cancer.

The chain recombines TRBV11-2 with TRBJ2-2; no firm D call. Trimming removed 4 bases at V and 0 bases at J, with 9 bases between. The CDR3 is 15 amino acids. The germline V gene has CDR1 SGHAT and CDR2 FQNNGV. CDR3 DNA: TGTGCCAGCAGCTCACTTCCCCCGAACACCGGGGAGCTGTTTTTT. Its translation is CASSSLPPNTGELFF.

This clone was observed a few times. The J gene is TRBJ1-6, the V gene TRBV6-5; D unclear. Germline CDR1 reads MNHEY; CDR2 reads SVGAGI. This CDR3 region has 13 residues. V lost 2 bases to trimming and J lost 10 bases, with 9 bases between them. CDR3 region: CASSYKGGSPLHF. The CDR3 nucleotides read TGTGCCAGCAGTTACAAGGGAGGCTCACCCCTCCACTTT.

The chain links TRBV5-1 to TRBJ2-1; 8 bases agree with TRBD1. Germline CDR1 is SGHRS and CDR2 is YFSETQ. The CDR3 is made up of 15 amino acids. Trimming cost V 6 bases and J 0 bases; bases outside gene matches: 5. CDR3 sequence: CASTRTGSSYNEQFF. For the CDR3, the DNA is TGCGCCAGCACCCGGACAGGGAGCTCCTACAATGAGCAGTTCTTC.

J is TRBJ2-2 and V is TRBV6-4; D unclear. Germline CDR1 is MRHNA and CDR2 is SNTAGT. This CDR3 comprises 14 residues. The ends were cut back, 9 bases at V and 0 bases at J, with 11 bases in the middle. CDR3 DNA: TGTGCCAGTGGGATAGGACCGAACACCGGGGAGCTGTTTTTT. This encodes CASGIGPNTGELFF.

V gene TRBV18 combines with J gene TRBJ1-1; D call uncertain. The CDR3 spans 14 residues. Germline values: CDR1 KGHSH, CDR2 LQKENI. With 4 bases removed from V and 7 bases from J, the gap between germline ends came to 16 bases. The CDR3 sequence is CASSQPRVSREAFF. CDR3 DNA: TGTGCCAGCTCACAACCGAGGGTCAGCCGTGAAGCTTTCTTT.

With respect to this clone: At the DNA level, this CDR3 is encoded by other sequences in the same sample as well. The chain is built from TRBV5-1 and TRBJ2-1; 8 positions agree with TRBD2. From germline, CDR1 is SGHRS and CDR2 YFSETQ. This CDR3 comprises 14 residues. V dropped 4 bases and J dropped 7; count of bases not matched to a gene: 7. CDR3 in amino acids: CASSLGSSGNEQFF. CDR3 DNA: TGCGCCAGCAGCCTGGGTTCTAGCGGGAATGAGCAGTTCTTC.

In its sample, this clone was seen a few times. The chain is built from TRBV5-1 and TRBJ2-3, with 11 bases that match TRBD1. V shed 7 bases and J 4 bases; nucleotides not matched to a gene: 8. Germline V lookup: CDR1 SGHRS, CDR2 YFSETQ. CDR3 length: 15 residues. The CDR3 DNA sequence: TGCGCCAGCGGACTTGGACAGGGGGCTGCAGATACGCAGTATTTT. Protein sequence: CASGLGQGAADTQYF.

V usage is TRBV9 and J usage is TRBJ1-1; D is perhaps TRBD1 (5 bases). Germline CDR1 reads SGDLS; CDR2 reads YYNGEE. CDR3 length equals 14 residues. V shed 4 bases and J shed 1 base, with 11 bases lying between them. This CDR3 reads CASSPTTGNTEAFF. In DNA, the CDR3 is TGTGCCAGCAGCCCTACCACAGGGAACACTGAAGCTTTCTTT.

The chain employs TRBV6-1 and TRBJ2-2; D gene ambiguous. CDR3 size: 10 residues. Germline lookup yields CDR1 MNHNS and CDR2 SASEGT. V was trimmed by 8 bases and J by 8 bases, leaving 6 bases between them. The CDR3 loop reads CASEEGELFF. CDR3 nucleotide sequence: TGTGCCAGCGAGGAAGGGGAGCTGTTTTTT.

This chain joins TRBV11-3 and TRBJ2-1; 9 nucleotides line up with TRBD2. This CDR3 is 14 amino acids long. V trimming: 1 base; J trimming: 11 bases; junction bases outside the gene matches: 6. The V gene's germline CDR1 is SGHNT and CDR2 YENEEA. The CDR3 nucleotides are TGTGCCAGCAGCTTAGGTAGCGGGGGCCATAAGCAGTTCTTC. This codes for CASSLGSGGHKQFF.

Points on this clone: Compared with germline, one end of the junction differs, possibly owing to a read error. The chain is built from TRBV6-1 and TRBJ2-7; D call uncertain. Germline assignment: CDR1 MNHNS and CDR2 SASEGT. The CDR3 consists of 8 residues. The CDR3 nucleotides are TGTGCCAGCAGTACCTTCCCATTC. This codes for CASSTFPF.

This clone was detected once. This rearrangement joins TRBV28 to TRBJ1-1; D might be TRBD1 (5 bases). CDR3 length: 14 amino acids. Germline-derived CDR1 and CDR2 are MDHEN and SYDVKM. V was shortened by 8 bases and J by 10 bases, with 23 bases between the two germline ends. Here the CDR3 reads CASGTQQGPGRAFF. For the CDR3, the DNA is TGTGCCAGCGGGACCCAGCAGGGACCTGGGCGAGCTTTCTTT.

In its sample, this clone was seen once. This chain uses TRBV28 with TRBJ1-5; D is ambiguous. The V and J ends lost 3 bases and 7 bases respectively, with 10 bases between them. Germline assignment: CDR1 MDHEN and CDR2 SYDVKM. The CDR3 consists of 13 residues. The CDR3 DNA reads as TGTGCCAGCAGTTTTCAATTGGACCAGCCCCAGCATTTT. Its protein product is CASSFQLDQPQHF.

This chain uses TRBV30 with TRBJ2-5; 7 positions agree with TRBD2. The closer fit of TRBJ2-7 to the DNA end suggests the J call may be wrong. This CDR3 is built from 13 residues. Germline V gene lookup returns CDR1 GTSNPN and CDR2 SVGIG (reference sequence). CDR3 sequence reads: CAWRGGESYEQYF. For the CDR3, the DNA is TGTGCCTGGAGGGGAGGGGAGTCCTACGAGCAGTACTTC.

The V gene is TRBV10-3, the J gene TRBJ1-2; D is uncertain. The germline CDR1 and CDR2 sequences are ENHRY and SYGVKD. This CDR3 region has 14 residues. Deletions cut 5 bases from V and 0 bases from J, with 10 bases between. This CDR3 reads CAISHIGANYGYTF. CDR3 coding DNA: TGTGCCATCAGTCACATAGGAGCTAACTATGGCTACACCTTC.

The chain combines TRBV9 with TRBJ2-1; D is unclear. The CDR3 loop spans 15 amino acids. V was trimmed by 0 bases and J by 2 bases, leaving 9 bases between them. Germline CDR1 reads SGDLS; CDR2 reads YYNGEE. The CDR3 sequence is CASSVDGRPYNEQFF. For the CDR3, the DNA is TGTGCCAGCAGCGTAGATGGTAGACCCTACAATGAGCAGTTCTTC.

This sequence joins TRBV5-5 and TRBJ1-5; D is uncertain. V lost 0 bases to trimming and J lost 1 base, with 8 bases between them. This CDR3 spans 15 amino acids. Germline V CDR1 and CDR2: SGHKS, YYEKEE (reference sequence). This CDR3 is CASSLGQLSNQPQHF. The CDR3 DNA reads as TGTGCCAGCAGCTTGGGGCAGCTAAGCAATCAGCCCCAGCATTTT.

The chain is built from TRBV5-8 and TRBJ2-1, with 8 bases identical to TRBD2. This CDR3 has 16 amino acids. Trimming cost V 1 base and J 3 bases; bases outside gene matches: 6. Germline lookup yields CDR1 SGHTS and CDR2 YDEGEE. CDR3 loop: CASSLTGGLVYNEQFF. The CDR3 DNA is TGTGCCAGCAGCTTGACGGGGGGGCTAGTCTACAATGAGCAGTTCTTC.

Here the CDR3 reads CASSLGGRNTEAFF. DNA of the CDR3: TGCGCCAGCAGCTTGGGGGGACGGAACACTGAAGCTTTCTTT. The V and J genes are TRBV5-1 and TRBJ1-1; a possible D gene is TRBD1 (5 bases). With 0 bases removed from V and 1 base from J, the gap between germline ends came to 7 bases. The CDR3 is 14 amino acids. The germline V gene encodes CDR1 SGHRS and CDR2 YFSETQ. Looking up the rest from reference TRBV5-1 and TRBJ1-1 gives the full variable domain: KAGVTQTPRYLIKTRGQQVTLSCSPISGHRSVSWYQQTPGQGLQFLFEYFSETQRNKGNFPGRFSGRQFSNSRSEMNVSTLELGDSALYLCASSLGGRNTEAFFGQGTRLTVV.

The gene calls are TRBV6-6 and TRBJ2-7, with 7 positions matching TRBD2. The germline gives CDR1 MNHNY, CDR2 SVGAGI (reference sequence). V lost 6 bases, J lost 2 bases, and 10 bases stayed unmatched. The CDR3 runs to 15 residues. The CDR3 sequence is CASSRGLGAPYEQYV. Written as DNA, the CDR3 is TGTGCCAGCAGCCGAGGACTAGGCGCGCCCTACGAGCAGTACGTC.

The J gene is TRBJ1-2, the V gene TRBV27; D unresolved. Trimming pared 2 bases from V and 4 bases from J, leaving 8 bases between. CDR1 is MNHEY, CDR2 SMNVEV, per germline (reference sequence). The CDR3 extends over 13 amino acids. This CDR3 reads CASSLTGGYGYTF. The CDR3 DNA follows: TGTGCCAGCAGTTTAACGGGAGGCTATGGCTACACCTTC.

About this clone itself: Germline is not matched at one junction end, which may reflect a read error. This rearrangement joins TRBV5-4 to TRBJ1-2; 8 nucleotides match TRBD1. Germline CDR1 SGHNT, CDR2 YYREEE (reference sequence). The CDR3 has 13 amino acids. CDR3 nucleotide sequence: TGTGCCAGCAGCTTGGCTCAGGGGGCTCTAGGATCCTTC. Translation gives CASSLAQGALGSF.

The rearrangement links TRBV11-2 to TRBJ2-7, with 7 bases matching TRBD1. Unmatched junction bases numbered 9, after V lost 6 bases and J lost 4 bases. The CDR3 covers 14 residues. CDR1 and CDR2 (germline): SGHAT, FQNNGV. CDR3 sequence: CASSHDRVGYEQYF. The CDR3 coding sequence is TGTGCCAGCAGTCACGACAGGGTAGGATACGAGCAGTACTTC.

The chain joins TRBV19 to TRBJ1-5, with D maybe TRBD1 (5 bases). In germline, CDR1 is LNHDA, CDR2 SQIVND (reference sequence). Trimming took off 9 bases at V and 2 bases at J, with 17 bases between the two ends. This CDR3 has 15 amino acids. CDR3 DNA sequence: TGTGCCAGCCTACACAGAGCGGGGGGCAATCAGCCCCAGCATTTT. Translating gives CASLHRAGGNQPQHF. Supplemented by reference TRBV19 and TRBJ1-5, the full variable domain reads DGGITQSPKYLFRKEGQNVTLSCEQNLNHDAMYWYRQDPGQGLRLIYYSQIVNDFQKGDIAEGYSVSREKKESFPLTVTSAQKNPTAFYLCASLHRAGGNQPQHFGDGTRLSIL.

The chain carries TRBV30 and TRBJ2-3; 7 positions match TRBD1. The CDR3 runs to 19 residues. J gave up 4 bases and V 3 bases, and 22 bases lay outside the gene matches. Per the germline V gene, CDR1 is GTSNPN and CDR2 is SVGIG (reference sequence). The CDR3 sequence is CAWSRLTGLSLRTPDTQYF. CDR3 bases: TGTGCCTGGAGCCGCCTGACAGGGCTGTCTCTCCGCACCCCAGATACGCAGTATTTT.

The rearrangement links TRBV18 to TRBJ2-6; D not certain. Between the trimmed V and J ends, which lost 3 bases and 0 bases, there was a span of 3 bases. Per germline, CDR1 KGHSH and CDR2 LQKENI. The length of the CDR3 is 14 residues. The CDR3 DNA follows: TGTGCCAGCTCACCTCTCTCTGGGGCCAACGTCCTGACTTTC. This gives the protein CASSPLSGANVLTF.